This T cell receptor (beta chain) stems from a study of human T cells and chemical hapten exposure. Looking at the study overall: Per-sample TCR yield variation was attributed mainly to small pooled library volume differences.

The time point here: patch test 3, about 24 weeks after DPC sensitization. This sample's treatment: therapeutic diphenylcyclopropenone sensitization with weekly scalp DPC. In this sample, this clonotype turned up a few times. Each cDNA molecule in the library carried unique molecular identifiers. TCRdb reprocessed the RACE reads with MiXCR, giving one entry per CDR3 protein. This sample yields some 52,000 distinct CDR3 sequences, of which approximately 9.9% are seen a single time; about 15% belongs to the top ten. The sequencing used whole blood, collected in connection with sensitization to the hapten diphenylcyclopropenone (DPC). The sequence came from a woman between 40 and 50 years old with alopecia areata. Some clones in this sample may be carry-over from other donors' samples.

The CDR3 here is CASNEPGLTGANEQFF. CDR3 nucleotides: TGTGCCAGCAATGAACCGGGATTAACCGGTGCCAATGAGCAGTTCTTC. V is TRBV6-2 or TRBV6-3 and J is TRBJ2-1, with a weak D call TRBD2 (5 bases). Germline V CDR1 and CDR2: MNHEY, SVGEGT. The CDR3 totals 16 residues. Trimming cost V 7 bases and J 6 bases, with 22 bases left between them.